This T cell receptor (beta chain) was identified in a study of glioma-infiltrating T cells (TCRdb year 2016). For context, the study as a whole: The study sequenced TCR alpha- and beta-chain repertoires from glioma tissue, from non-neoplastic brain tissue and from matched peripheral blood mononuclear cells. To measure divergence between tissue and blood T-cell populations, each tissue-infiltrating repertoire was compared with the peripheral blood repertoire of the same patient. Three low-grade glioma patients, under ten primary glioblastoma patients and three non-glioma patients contributing non-neoplastic brain tissue were included in the paired cohort.

The CDR3 has 14 amino acids, counting the end cysteine and phenylalanine. CDR3 DNA is the only sequence kept; it has 42 bases, read in frame from the first base. After removal of 4 bases from V and 4 bases from J, the junction retains 3 bases not matched to a gene. CDR1 SEHNR and CDR2 FQNEAQ are derived from the germline V gene (reference sequence). TCR alpha and beta CDR3 regions were amplified with the iRepertoire nested amplicon-rescue multiplex PCR (arm-PCR) platform from RNA. The input for one-step reverse transcription and amplification was about 95-450 ng of either tissue mRNA or PBMC total RNA. Following bead purification, Illumina adapters were added by a secondary multiplex PCR, and libraries between 200 and 400 bp were gel-purified. The libraries contained internal 6-nucleotide barcodes that were used for demultiplexing. Sequencing of libraries was performed on an Illumina MiSeq with 2x220 or 2x250 nucleotide paired-end reads. In the source study's methods: Paired reads were merged using FLASH 1.2.11 and aligned with BWA-MEM to the GRCh37 human genome, and TRA and TRB reads were then extracted. For V and J assignment, an IMGT-derived reference of cassette sequences and CDR3 motifs that included pseudogenes was used. Reads were translated in three frames, and productive CDR3s were defined by a C…FGXG motif without stop codons. Unique combinations of V-J cassette pair and CDR3 amino acid sequence were defined as clonotypes. Hamming distance filtering was applied to reads, with thresholds set by the sequence error rate of each sample in mapped regions. In TCRdb, the public reads were trimmed at Q25 with fastp and aligned with MiXCR, with productive beta chains retained. Rows are combined by CDR3 protein, so each entry shows the most common genes and DNA. These V and J calls originate from TCRdb's pipeline instead of the authors' own analysis. This sample gives fewer than 3,500 distinct CDR3 sequences in total; approximately 15% of them show up just once. The top ten clonotypes cover about half of the sample.

Judged by its sample share, this clonotype qualifies as medium-sized (0.01 to 0.1%). Its antigen remains unidentified. Base qualities are not provided; no much larger clone lies one nucleotide away. The paper's findings and limits, for the study overall: Very few CDR3 sequences were shared between tissue and blood, attributed to high CDR3 diversity and limited sampling. Group comparisons were based on small numbers of patients: three non-neoplastic, three low-grade glioma and 7 to 9 glioblastoma patients. In non-neoplastic patients, VJ-independent divergence between tissue and blood fell below expectation, whereas in all gliomas, and especially in low-grade gliomas, the divergence rose above expectation.

The sequence joins TRBV7-9 to TRBJ2-1; 8 central bases correspond to TRBD1. This TCR derives from a human donor with low-grade glioma or glioblastoma, undergoing nonglioma brain surgery, or in good health (not recorded which). Sample: glioma tissue, nonneoplastic brain tissue, or PBMCs (not recorded which). The CDR3 in this case is CASSSTGGYNEQFF. The base sequence is TGTGCCAGCAGCTCTACAGGGGGATACAATGAGCAGTTCTTC.